The present TCR beta chain was sequenced within a study of technical replicates of blood from a few donors. Clones were sequenced by immunoSEQ multiplex PCR, and TCRdb holds only the in-frame ones, with some missing. The sample shows about 70,000 clones, roughly 90% of them seen only once. The CDR3 is 14 residues long. V lost 3 bases to trimming and J lost 3 bases; unmatched junction nucleotides: 1. Germline lookup yields CDR1 MNHEY and CDR2 SMNVEV (reference sequence). This chain uses TRBV27 with TRBJ2-2; 7 nucleotides agree with TRBD1. The source is a human donor in good health. The sequencing input was T cells isolated from PBMCs. The CDR3 nucleotides read TGTGCCAGCAGTTTGCAGGGGGACACCGGGGAGCTGTTTTTT. Translation: CASSLQGDTGELFF.